The table lists the clone carrying this T cell receptor (beta chain) with a few counts. What it binds is not known. The CDR3 has 15 residues. V was shortened by 7 bases and J by 6 bases, with 19 bases between the two germline ends. Per the germline V gene, CDR1 is MNHNS and CDR2 is SASEGT. Findings and caveats of the study: Tumor-infiltrating Treg TCR alpha and beta sequences overlapped most with tumor naive CD4+ T cells, then blood naive. The TCR gene usage of tumor memory CD4+ T cells clustered together with blood and lymph node memory CD4+ cells and with lymph node naive CD4+ cells.

Semi-nested PCR with Nested Universal Primer A followed constant-region reverse priming of full-length variable regions. TCRdb called the 5' RACE reads again in MiXCR, with one record for every CDR3 protein. The sample lists approximately 23,000 distinct CDR3 sequences; roughly 33% were seen once. Naive CD4+ cells had CD25+ Tregs removed. This receptor was obtained from a female donor with breast cancer. Sequenced input: tumor-infiltrating naive CD4+ T cells sorted from the breast tumor. Subset described: naive CD4+ T cells, CD4+CD45RA+CD25-. This sequence joins TRBV6-1 and TRBJ2-1, with D possibly being TRBD1 (5 bases). DNA for the CDR3: TGTGCCAGCAAGTTAGGGGTTGCCGAGGTCAATGAGCAGTTCTTC. Its protein product is CASKLGVAEVNEQFF.